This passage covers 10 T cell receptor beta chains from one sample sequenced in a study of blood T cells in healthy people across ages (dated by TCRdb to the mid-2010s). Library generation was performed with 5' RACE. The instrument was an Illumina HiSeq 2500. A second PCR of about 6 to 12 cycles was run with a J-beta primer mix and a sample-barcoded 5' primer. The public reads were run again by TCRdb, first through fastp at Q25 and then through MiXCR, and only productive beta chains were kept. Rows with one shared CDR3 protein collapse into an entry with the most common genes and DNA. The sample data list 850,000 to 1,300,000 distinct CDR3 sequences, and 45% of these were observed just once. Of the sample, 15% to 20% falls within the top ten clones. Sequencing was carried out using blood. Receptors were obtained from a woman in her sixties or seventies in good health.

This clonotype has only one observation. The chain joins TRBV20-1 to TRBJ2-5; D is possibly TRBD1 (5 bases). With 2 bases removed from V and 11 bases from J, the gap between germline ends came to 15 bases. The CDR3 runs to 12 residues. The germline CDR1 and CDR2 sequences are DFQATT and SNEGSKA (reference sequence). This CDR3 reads CSARSWGTEQYF. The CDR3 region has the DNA TGCAGTGCTAGATCATGGGGCACTGAGCAGTACTTC.

CDR3 in DNA: TGTGCCATCAGTGAGTCGATGGGCACAGATACGCAGTATTTT. As protein: CAISESMGTDTQYF. The chain uses TRBV10-3 and TRBJ2-3; D not certain. CDR1 is ENHRY, CDR2 SYGVKD, per germline. The CDR3 loop spans 14 amino acids. The ends were cut back, 0 bases at V and 1 base at J, with 5 bases in the middle.

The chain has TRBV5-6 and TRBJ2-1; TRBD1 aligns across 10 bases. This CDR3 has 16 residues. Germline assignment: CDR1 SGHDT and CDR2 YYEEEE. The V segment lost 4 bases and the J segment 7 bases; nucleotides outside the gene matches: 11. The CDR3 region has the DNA TGTGCCAGCAGCCTTAGGGGGACAGGGGCAGGGAATGAGCAGTTCTTC. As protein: CASSLRGTGAGNEQFF.

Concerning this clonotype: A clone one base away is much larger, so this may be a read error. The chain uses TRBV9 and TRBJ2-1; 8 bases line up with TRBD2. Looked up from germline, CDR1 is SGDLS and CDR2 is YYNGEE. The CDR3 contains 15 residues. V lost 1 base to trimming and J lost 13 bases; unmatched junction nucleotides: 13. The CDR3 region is CASSVSPGGKETQFF. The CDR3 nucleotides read TGTGCCAGCAGCGTAAGCCCGGGGGGGAAAGAGACCCAGTTCTTC.

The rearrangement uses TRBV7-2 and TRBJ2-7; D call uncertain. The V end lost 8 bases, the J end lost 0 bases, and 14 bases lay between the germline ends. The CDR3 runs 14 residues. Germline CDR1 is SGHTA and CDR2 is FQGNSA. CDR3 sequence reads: CASGYKAVSYEQYF. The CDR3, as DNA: TGTGCCAGCGGCTATAAGGCAGTCTCCTACGAGCAGTACTTC.

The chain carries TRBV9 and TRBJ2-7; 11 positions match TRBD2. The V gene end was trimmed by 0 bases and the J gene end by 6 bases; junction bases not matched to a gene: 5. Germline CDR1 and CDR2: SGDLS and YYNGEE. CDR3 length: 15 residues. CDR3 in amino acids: CASSVESLAGGEQYF. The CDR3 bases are TGTGCCAGCAGCGTAGAAAGTCTAGCGGGAGGCGAGCAGTACTTC.

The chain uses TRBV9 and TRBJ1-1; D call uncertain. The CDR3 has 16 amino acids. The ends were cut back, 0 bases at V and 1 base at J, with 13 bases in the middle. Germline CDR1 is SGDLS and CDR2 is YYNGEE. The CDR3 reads CASSVAFQKPNTEAFF. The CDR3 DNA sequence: TGTGCCAGCAGCGTAGCTTTTCAGAAACCGAACACTGAAGCTTTCTTT.

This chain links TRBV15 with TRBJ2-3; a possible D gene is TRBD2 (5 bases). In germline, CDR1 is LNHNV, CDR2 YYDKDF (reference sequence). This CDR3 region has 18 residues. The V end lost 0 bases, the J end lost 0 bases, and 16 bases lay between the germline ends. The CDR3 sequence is CATSRDSSEGRSTDTQYF. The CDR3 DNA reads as TGTGCCACCAGCAGAGACAGCTCCGAGGGTAGAAGCACAGATACGCAGTATTTT.

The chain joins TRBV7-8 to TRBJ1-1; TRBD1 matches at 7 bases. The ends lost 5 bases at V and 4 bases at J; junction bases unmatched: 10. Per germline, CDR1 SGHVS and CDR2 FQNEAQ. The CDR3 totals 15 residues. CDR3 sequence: CASSHRDSPSTEAFF. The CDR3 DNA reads TGTGCCAGCAGCCATCGGGACAGCCCTTCCACTGAAGCTTTCTTT.

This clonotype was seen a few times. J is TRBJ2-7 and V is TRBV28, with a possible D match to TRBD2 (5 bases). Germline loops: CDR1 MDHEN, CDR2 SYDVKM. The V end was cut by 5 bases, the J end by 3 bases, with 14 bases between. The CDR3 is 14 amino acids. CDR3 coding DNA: TGTGCCAGCAGTGTCAAACTAGTTCGCTACGAGCAGTACTTC. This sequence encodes CASSVKLVRYEQYF.